Each of the 10 T cell receptor beta chains below was sequenced from the same sample in a study of T cells in localized non-small cell lung cancer. Sequenced by immunoSEQ multiplex PCR; TCRdb stores in-frame clones only, minus some. The repertoire includes several thousand clones, 80% to 90% of them detected once, and under 20% sits in the top ten. Sequencing used peripheral blood, obtained before any cancer treatment. The receptors come from a male donor aged 60 or over with stage I lung adenocarcinoma.

The gene calls are TRBV11-2 and TRBJ2-7; possible D gene TRBD1, 5 bases. CDR1 and CDR2 (germline): SGHAT, FQNNGV. V shed 5 bases and J shed 2 bases, with 10 bases lying between them. CDR3 length: 13 amino acids. CDR3 sequence reads: CASSPRQTYEQYV. CDR3 coding DNA: TGTGCCAGCAGCCCGCGACAGACCTACGAGCAGTACGTC.

This clone was found once. The chain has TRBV7-2 and TRBJ2-3; D gene uncertain. This CDR3 is built from 16 residues. V was clipped by 1 base and J by 2 bases, with 13 bases between them. Germline lookup yields CDR1 SGHTA and CDR2 FQGNSA. DNA for the CDR3: TGTGCCAGCAGCTTAGAGGGCCGGGCCTACACAGATACGCAGTATTTT. As protein: CASSLEGRAYTDTQYF.

The genes are TRBV30 and TRBJ2-7; D might be TRBD1 (5 bases). Per germline, CDR1 GTSNPN and CDR2 SVGIG (reference sequence). V was trimmed by 6 bases and J by 3 bases, leaving 18 bases between them. This CDR3 region has 14 residues. CDR3 loop: CACTRWTSVYEQYF. The CDR3 DNA follows: TGTGCCTGTACTCGATGGACATCAGTCTACGAGCAGTACTTC. Supplemented by reference TRBV30 and TRBJ2-7, the full variable domain reads SQTIHQWPATLVQPVGSPLSLECTVEGTSNPNLYWYRQAAGRGLQLLFYSVGIGQISSEVPQNLSASRPQDRQFILSSKKLLLSDSGFYLCACTRWTSVYEQYFGPGTRLTVT.

The CDR3 is CASSTGLANTGELFF. The CDR3 DNA follows: TGTGCCAGTAGTACCGGACTAGCGAACACCGGGGAGCTGTTTTTT. The gene calls are TRBV19 and TRBJ2-2; 7 bases are a match to TRBD2. Trimming took 4 bases from V and 0 from J; bases not matched to a gene: 2. There are 15 residues in the CDR3. Germline V gene data show CDR1 as LNHDA and CDR2 as SQIVND (reference sequence). The variable domain in full, with the rest retrieved from reference TRBV19 and TRBJ2-2, is DGGITQSPKYLFRKEGQNVTLSCEQNLNHDAMYWYRQDPGQGLRLIYYSQIVNDFQKGDIAEGYSVSREKKESFPLTVTSAQKNPTAFYLCASSTGLANTGELFFGEGSRLTVL.

This rearrangement joins TRBV27 to TRBJ2-5; D is ambiguous. This CDR3 spans 15 amino acids. Trimming removed 2 bases at V and 4 bases at J, with 14 bases between. Per germline, CDR1 MNHEY and CDR2 SMNVEV (reference sequence). The CDR3 DNA follows: TGTGCCAGCAGTTTAAGGTACCGGGTTGGAGAGACCCAGTACTTC. Protein product: CASSLRYRVGETQYF.

The chain carries TRBV18 and TRBJ2-5; no definite D call. The length of the CDR3 is 11 residues. The V gene's germline CDR1 is KGHSH and CDR2 LQKENI. V shed 3 bases and J shed 1 base, with 0 bases lying between them. The CDR3 region is CASSPQETQYF. CDR3 DNA sequence: TGTGCCAGCTCACCCCAAGAGACCCAGTACTTC.

V is TRBV30 and J is TRBJ2-3; 8 positions match TRBD2. After removal of 0 bases from V and 4 bases from J, the junction contained 6 bases not matched to a gene. The length of the CDR3 is 15 residues. Germline V gene data show CDR1 as GTSNPN and CDR2 as SVGIG (reference sequence). The CDR3 loop reads CAWSVYLREADTQYF. The DNA of the CDR3 is TGTGCCTGGAGTGTTTACTTGCGGGAGGCAGATACGCAGTATTTT. The full variable domain, with the rest looked up from reference TRBV30 and TRBJ2-3, is SQTIHQWPATLVQPVGSPLSLECTVEGTSNPNLYWYRQAAGRGLQLLFYSVGIGQISSEVPQNLSASRPQDRQFILSSKKLLLSDSGFYLCAWSVYLREADTQYFGPGTRLTVL.

The gene calls are TRBV6-6 and TRBJ2-1; 10 bases map to TRBD2. This CDR3 has 14 amino acids. Germline CDR1 MNHNY, CDR2 SVGAGI (reference sequence). With 6 bases clipped from V and 5 bases from J, the junction kept 4 bases outside the gene matches. CDR3 coding DNA: TGTGCCAGCAGGACTAGCGGGCTCCACAATGAGCAGTTCTTC. The encoded protein is CASRTSGLHNEQFF.

V gene TRBV2 combines with J gene TRBJ2-2; 13 bases map to TRBD2. This CDR3 has 17 amino acids. Germline V lookup: CDR1 SNHLY, CDR2 FYNNEI. With 4 bases clipped from V and 1 base from J, the junction kept 3 bases outside the gene matches. This CDR3 is CASSGLAGGRNTGELFF. CDR3 nucleotides: TGTGCCAGCAGTGGACTAGCGGGAGGCCGGAACACCGGGGAGCTGTTTTTT. Full variable domain (outside the CDR3, taken from reference TRBV2 and TRBJ2-2): EPEVTQTPSHQVTQMGQEVILRCVPISNHLYFYWYRQILGQKVEFLVSFYNNEISEKSEIFDDQFSVERPDGSNFTLKIRSTKLEDSAMYFCASSGLAGGRNTGELFFGEGSRLTVL.

This clone came up once. The chain joins TRBV4-1 to TRBJ2-7; weak D call: TRBD2 (5 bases). The CDR3 runs to 15 residues. Germline loops: CDR1 MGHRA, CDR2 YSYEKL. V gave up 4 bases and J gave up 3 bases, with 16 bases separating them. CDR3 in amino acids: CASSLGLGVNYEQYF. The CDR3 bases are TGCGCCAGCAGCCTTGGTCTCGGGGTGAACTACGAGCAGTACTTC.